This T cell receptor (beta chain) was captured by sequencing in a study of cytomegalovirus exposure and HLA in healthy donors. Whole-study findings and limits: Analyses of presence and absence presupposed an approximately uniform sequencing depth across donors.

To note about this clone: Its antigen is as yet unknown.

Vbeta (60) and Jbeta (13) primers were used in the PCR. Repertoires were generated with immunoSEQ multiplex PCR, while TCRdb's copy carries only in-frame clones and drops some. The top ten clones hold roughly 5.2% of a sample with 95,000 to 150,000 clones, under 85% of them seen once. The sample consisted of PBMCs. The sequence was obtained from a man younger than 30 in good health and CMV-seropositive.

The CDR3: CASSLGRGSGNTIYF. CDR3 nucleotide sequence: TGTGCCAGCTCACTCGGACGGGGCTCTGGAAACACCATATATTTT. This rearrangement joins TRBV18 to TRBJ1-3; no clear D. There are 15 residues in the CDR3. CDR1 is KGHSH, CDR2 LQKENI, per germline. V lost 4 bases to trimming and J lost 0 bases, with 10 bases between them.